These T cell receptor beta chains were read from a single sample in a study of blood T cell repertoires in COVID-19. Using immunoSEQ multiplex PCR, the repertoire was profiled, and TCRdb retains in-frame clones only, with some absent. Of fewer than 110,000 clones listed, 89% were seen once; the top ten hold approximately 3.5%. Sequencing was carried out using peripheral blood. The receptors derive from a woman aged 55-69 years with acute or convalescent COVID-19. CDR3s include the opening cysteine and the closing phenylalanine or tryptophan. The D gene is left open where the match is weak. Clone size is stated in some rows and not others, as once, few, many or a class when expanded.

j_gene: TRBJ1-1
abundance: NA
d_gene: TRBD1
v_gene: TRBV28
CDR3aa: CASSSPTGQGSEAFF
CDR3nt: TGTGCCAGCAGTTCCCCTACGGGACAGGGAAGTGAAGCTTTCTTT

j_gene: TRBJ1-6
abundance: NA
d_gene: TRBD1
v_gene: TRBV3-1/TRBV3-2
CDR3aa: CASSHRGGTGSSPLHF
CDR3nt: TGTGCCAGCAGCCACCGAGGGGGGACAGGGTCATCACCCCTCCACTTT

j_gene: TRBJ1-1
abundance: NA
d_gene: TRBD1
v_gene: TRBV9
CDR3aa: CASSVGTGLNTEAFF
CDR3nt: TGTGCCAGCAGCGTAGGGACAGGACTCAACACTGAAGCTTTCTTT

j_gene: TRBJ1-3
abundance: NA
d_gene: NA
v_gene: TRBV5-1
CDR3aa: CASSPTVSGNTIYF
CDR3nt: TGCGCCAGCAGTCCAACGGTCTCTGGAAACACCATATATTTT

j_gene: TRBJ2-5
abundance: NA
d_gene: NA
v_gene: TRBV28
CDR3aa: CASSLPGAQETQYF
CDR3nt: TGTGCCAGCAGTCTCCCAGGGGCCCAAGAGACCCAGTACTTC

j_gene: TRBJ1-5
abundance: NA
d_gene: TRBD1
v_gene: TRBV4-1
CDR3aa: CASSQAGGYQPQHF
CDR3nt: TGCGCCAGCAGCCAAGCAGGGGGCTATCAGCCCCAGCATTTT

j_gene: TRBJ2-2
abundance: NA
d_gene: TRBD1
v_gene: TRBV5-4
CDR3aa: CASSLETGGGLRAGELFF
CDR3nt: TGTGCCAGCAGCTTGGAAACAGGGGGAGGATTGAGGGCCGGGGAGCTGTTTTTT

j_gene: TRBJ2-3
abundance: NA
d_gene: TRBD2
v_gene: TRBV5-1
CDR3aa: CASSLAVLADTTDTQYF
CDR3nt: TGCGCCAGCAGCTTGGCCGTGCTAGCGGACACCACAGATACGCAGTATTTT

j_gene: TRBJ2-3
abundance: NA
d_gene: NA
v_gene: TRBV5-1
CDR3aa: CASSLDTPSTDTQYF
CDR3nt: TGCGCCAGCAGCTTAGACACTCCTAGCACAGATACGCAGTATTTT

j_gene: TRBJ2-3
abundance: NA
d_gene: TRBD2
v_gene: TRBV30
CDR3aa: CAGVTSESTDTQYF
CDR3nt: TGTGCCGGGGTAACTAGCGAAAGCACAGATACGCAGTATTTT

j_gene: TRBJ1-4
abundance: NA
d_gene: NA
v_gene: TRBV5-5
CDR3aa: CASSLQGKNEKLFF
CDR3nt: TGTGCCAGCAGCTTACAGGGTAAAAATGAAAAACTGTTTTTT

j_gene: TRBJ1-1
abundance: NA
d_gene: NA
v_gene: TRBV6-1
CDR3aa: CASSEQLGAGTEAFF
CDR3nt: TGTGCCAGCAGTGAACAGTTGGGGGCTGGTACTGAAGCTTTCTTT

j_gene: TRBJ1-5
abundance: NA
d_gene: NA
v_gene: TRBV6-2/TRBV6-3
CDR3aa: CASSPSRGNSNQPQHF
CDR3nt: TGTGCCAGCAGCCCAAGCCGGGGAAATAGCAATCAGCCCCAGCATTTT

j_gene: TRBJ2-1
abundance: NA
d_gene: NA
v_gene: TRBV5-1
CDR3aa: CASSLGLRGFSYNEQFF
CDR3nt: TGCGCCAGCAGCTTGGGACTGCGGGGATTCTCCTACAATGAGCAGTTCTTC

j_gene: TRBJ2-3
abundance: NA
d_gene: NA
v_gene: TRBV7-3
CDR3aa: CASSRGLLTDTQYF
CDR3nt: TGTGCCAGCAGCCGAGGACTTCTCACAGATACGCAGTATTTT

j_gene: TRBJ2-4
abundance: NA
d_gene: TRBD2
v_gene: TRBV10-3
CDR3aa: CAISAVAGGPGAKNIQYF
CDR3nt: TGTGCCATCAGTGCGGTAGCGGGAGGGCCGGGAGCCAAAAACATTCAGTACTTC

j_gene: TRBJ1-1
abundance: once
d_gene: TRBD1
v_gene: TRBV10-3
CDR3aa: CATNGKQGGDTEAFF
CDR3nt: TGTGCCACCAATGGCAAACAGGGGGGCGACACTGAAGCTTTCTTT

j_gene: TRBJ1-1
abundance: NA
d_gene: NA
v_gene: TRBV5-4
CDR3aa: CASSSGREWNTEAFF
CDR3nt: TGTGCCAGCAGCTCGGGCCGGGAATGGAACACTGAAGCTTTCTTT

j_gene: TRBJ1-2
abundance: NA
d_gene: NA
v_gene: TRBV28
CDR3aa: CASRLRTLGGYTF
CDR3nt: TGTGCCAGCAGACTCCGGACATTGGGCGGCTACACCTTC

j_gene: TRBJ1-1
abundance: few
d_gene: NA
v_gene: TRBV11-2
CDR3aa: CASSSTSRGTEAFF
CDR3nt: TGTGCCAGCAGCTCCACTTCAAGGGGCACTGAAGCTTTCTTT

j_gene: TRBJ2-1
abundance: NA
d_gene: TRBD2
v_gene: TRBV28
CDR3aa: CASSFLGTSGRQQFF
CDR3nt: TGTGCCAGCAGTTTCCTCGGGACTAGCGGGAGGCAGCAGTTCTTC

j_gene: TRBJ2-3
abundance: NA
d_gene: NA
v_gene: TRBV19
CDR3aa: CASSSRGTRTDTQYF
CDR3nt: TGTGCCAGTAGTTCCAGGGGGACTCGCACAGATACGCAGTATTTT

j_gene: TRBJ2-1
abundance: NA
d_gene: NA
v_gene: TRBV9
CDR3aa: CASSVAGNSYNEQFF
CDR3nt: TGTGCCAGCAGCGTAGCGGGAAACTCTTACAATGAGCAGTTCTTC

j_gene: TRBJ2-1
abundance: NA
d_gene: TRBD2
v_gene: TRBV5-1
CDR3aa: CASSSGGLAGTYNEQFF
CDR3nt: TGCGCCAGCAGCTCCGGGGGACTAGCGGGAACCTACAATGAGCAGTTCTTC

j_gene: TRBJ2-1
abundance: NA
d_gene: TRBD1
v_gene: TRBV28
CDR3aa: CASLLGQGGYNEQFF
CDR3nt: TGTGCCAGCCTTTTGGGACAGGGCGGTTACAATGAGCAGTTCTTC

j_gene: TRBJ2-1
abundance: few
d_gene: NA
v_gene: TRBV15
CDR3aa: CATSRDSVYEQFF
CDR3nt: TGTGCCACCAGCAGAGATTCGGTGTATGAGCAGTTCTTC

j_gene: TRBJ1-2
abundance: NA
d_gene: NA
v_gene: TRBV10-3
CDR3aa: CAISESGGNYGYTF
CDR3nt: TGTGCCATCAGTGAGAGCGGGGGGAACTATGGCTACACCTTC

j_gene: TRBJ1-6
abundance: NA
d_gene: TRBD1
v_gene: TRBV6-6
CDR3aa: CASSRGQGPAGDSPLHF
CDR3nt: TGTGCCAGCAGCCGAGGACAGGGGCCAGCTGGGGATTCACCCCTCCACTTT

j_gene: TRBJ1-3
abundance: NA
d_gene: NA
v_gene: TRBV13
CDR3aa: CASSLGPLSGNTIYF
CDR3nt: TGTGCCAGCAGCTTAGGTCCTCTCTCTGGAAACACCATATATTTT

j_gene: TRBJ1-4
abundance: NA
d_gene: TRBD1
v_gene: TRBV28
CDR3aa: CASSPYRTGVREKLFF
CDR3nt: TGTGCCAGCAGCCCTTACCGGACAGGGGTTAGGGAAAAACTGTTTTTT

j_gene: TRBJ1-2
abundance: NA
d_gene: NA
v_gene: TRBV5-1
CDR3aa: CASSFSGGDYGYTF
CDR3nt: TGCGCCAGCAGCTTCTCCGGGGGTGACTATGGCTACACCTTC

j_gene: TRBJ1-5
abundance: NA
d_gene: NA
v_gene: TRBV3-1/TRBV3-2
CDR3aa: CASAWAQNQPQHF
CDR3nt: TGTGCCAGCGCCTGGGCTCAAAATCAGCCCCAGCATTTT

j_gene: TRBJ1-5
abundance: NA
d_gene: NA
v_gene: TRBV19
CDR3aa: CASSQTGRGEPQHF
CDR3nt: TGTGCCAGTAGCCAAACAGGGAGAGGTGAGCCCCAGCATTTT

j_gene: TRBJ1-5
abundance: NA
d_gene: NA
v_gene: TRBV19
CDR3aa: CASSPGSSNQPQHF
CDR3nt: TGTGCCAGTAGCCCGGGATCGAGCAATCAGCCCCAGCATTTT

j_gene: TRBJ1-2
abundance: NA
d_gene: TRBD1
v_gene: TRBV6-5
CDR3aa: CASSYRDRGRRDGYTF
CDR3nt: TGTGCCAGCAGTTACCGGGACAGGGGGCGCCGGGATGGCTACACCTTC

j_gene: TRBJ2-2
abundance: once
d_gene: TRBD1
v_gene: TRBV9
CDR3aa: CASSGQGPLTGELFF
CDR3nt: TGTGCCAGCAGCGGACAGGGGCCACTCACCGGGGAGCTGTTTTTT

j_gene: TRBJ1-2
abundance: NA
d_gene: TRBD1
v_gene: TRBV20-1
CDR3aa: CSRRTGAGYTF
CDR3nt: TGCAGTAGGCGGACAGGGGCCGGCTACACCTTC

j_gene: TRBJ1-6
abundance: few
d_gene: TRBD1
v_gene: TRBV28
CDR3aa: CASSGGQYNSPLHF
CDR3nt: TGTGCCAGCAGCGGGGGACAGTATAATTCACCCCTCCACTTT

j_gene: TRBJ1-3
abundance: NA
d_gene: NA
v_gene: TRBV24-1
CDR3aa: CATSDHRGNTIYF
CDR3nt: TGTGCCACCAGTGATCACAGGGGAAACACCATATATTTT

j_gene: TRBJ1-2
abundance: NA
d_gene: NA
v_gene: TRBV30
CDR3aa: CAFAQKTPFYGYTF
CDR3nt: TGTGCCTTTGCCCAGAAGACACCGTTCTATGGCTACACCTTC

j_gene: TRBJ2-3
abundance: NA
d_gene: TRBD1
v_gene: TRBV24-1
CDR3aa: CATSRPGGSTDTQYF
CDR3nt: TGTGCCACCAGTAGGCCAGGGGGCAGCACAGATACGCAGTATTTT

j_gene: TRBJ1-1
abundance: NA
d_gene: TRBD1
v_gene: TRBV27
CDR3aa: CASSFAGGQGAEAFF
CDR3nt: TGTGCCAGCAGTTTCGCAGGGGGCCAGGGCGCTGAAGCTTTCTTT

j_gene: TRBJ1-2
abundance: NA
d_gene: NA
v_gene: TRBV3-1/TRBV3-2
CDR3aa: CASSQWGPRDYTF
CDR3nt: TGTGCCAGCAGCCAATGGGGGCCTCGTGACTACACCTTC

j_gene: TRBJ1-1
abundance: NA
d_gene: TRBD1
v_gene: TRBV7-9
CDR3aa: CASSAGTENTEAFF
CDR3nt: TGTGCCAGCAGCGCAGGGACAGAGAACACTGAAGCTTTCTTT

j_gene: TRBJ1-2
abundance: few
d_gene: TRBD1
v_gene: TRBV7-9
CDR3aa: CASSLGTGANYGYTF
CDR3nt: TGTGCCAGCAGCTTAGGGACAGGGGCTAACTATGGCTACACCTTC

j_gene: TRBJ1-1
abundance: NA
d_gene: NA
v_gene: TRBV7-8
CDR3aa: CASSLVAENTEAFF
CDR3nt: TGTGCCAGCAGCTTAGTTGCAGAAAACACTGAAGCTTTCTTT

j_gene: TRBJ1-2
abundance: NA
d_gene: TRBD1
v_gene: TRBV28
CDR3aa: CASAGTGYGYTF
CDR3nt: TGTGCCAGTGCCGGGACAGGGTATGGCTACACCTTC

j_gene: TRBJ2-1
abundance: once
d_gene: NA
v_gene: TRBV28
CDR3aa: CASSLPSGNEQFF
CDR3nt: TGTGCCAGCAGTTTACCCTCGGGGAATGAGCAGTTCTTC

j_gene: TRBJ1-5
abundance: NA
d_gene: TRBD1
v_gene: TRBV5-6
CDR3aa: CASSLRTGISGNQPQHF
CDR3nt: TGTGCCAGCAGCTTGAGGACAGGCATTTCGGGCAATCAGCCCCAGCATTTT

j_gene: TRBJ1-3
abundance: NA
d_gene: NA
v_gene: TRBV5-8
CDR3aa: CASSFSGSGNTIYF
CDR3nt: TGTGCCAGCAGCTTCTCCGGCTCTGGAAACACCATATATTTT

j_gene: TRBJ2-2
abundance: NA
d_gene: NA
v_gene: TRBV18
CDR3aa: CASSRSGVEELFF
CDR3nt: TGTGCCAGCTCACGGTCCGGAGTTGAGGAGCTGTTTTTT

j_gene: TRBJ2-1
abundance: NA
d_gene: TRBD2
v_gene: TRBV12-5
CDR3aa: CASGLAPAGLAEYNEQFF
CDR3nt: TGTGCTAGTGGTTTGGCTCCCGCCGGGCTAGCGGAGTACAATGAGCAGTTCTTC

j_gene: TRBJ1-2
abundance: NA
d_gene: NA
v_gene: TRBV6-6
CDR3aa: CASSPDRSIYGYTF
CDR3nt: TGTGCCAGCAGTCCTGACAGGTCAATCTATGGCTACACCTTC